This T cell receptor beta chain emerged from a study of post-analysis software for immune sequencing data. In the study overall: Clinical courses comprised relapsing-remitting, secondary progressive and progressive-relapsing multiple sclerosis. Study-wide results and limits: Compared with controls, patients had more of about 5 TRBV segments, including TRBV5-6, TRBV5-1 and TRBV20-1. F-measure co-clustering was strong for batch-matched samples. Those with multiple sclerosis, the patient group, showed significantly lower normalized Chao1 diversity than controls.

This CDR3 comprises 11 residues. From germline, CDR1 is SQVTM and CDR2 ANQGSEA. Unique molecular identifiers were present in the TCR beta cDNA libraries. TCRdb ran MiXCR on the PCR reads and lists one entry per CDR3 protein. This sample carries approximately 460,000 distinct CDR3 sequences, nearly 45% of them seen once, and the ten largest clones take 12%. This clonotype was seen a handful of times. The antigen is undetermined. The source material was blood. The receptor was derived from a girl between 5 and 17 years old with multiple sclerosis. The V gene is TRBV29-1, the J gene TRBJ2-5, with D uncertain. The better agreement between TRBJ2-7 and the DNA end casts doubt on the J call. CDR3 amino acids: CSVVKGDEQYF. The CDR3 nucleotides read TGCAGCGTTGTAAAAGGCGACGAGCAGTACTTC.